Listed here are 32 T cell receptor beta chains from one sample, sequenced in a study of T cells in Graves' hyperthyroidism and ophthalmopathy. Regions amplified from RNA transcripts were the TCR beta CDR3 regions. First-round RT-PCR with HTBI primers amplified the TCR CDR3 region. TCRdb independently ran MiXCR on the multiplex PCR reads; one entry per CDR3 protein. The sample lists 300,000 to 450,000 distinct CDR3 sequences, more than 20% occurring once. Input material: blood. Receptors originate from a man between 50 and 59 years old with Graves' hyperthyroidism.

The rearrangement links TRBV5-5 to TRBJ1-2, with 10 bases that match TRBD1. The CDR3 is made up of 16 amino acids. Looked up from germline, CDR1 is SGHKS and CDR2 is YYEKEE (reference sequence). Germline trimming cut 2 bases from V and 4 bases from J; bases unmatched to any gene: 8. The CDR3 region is CASSFPRDRGFYGYTF. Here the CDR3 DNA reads TGTGCCAGCAGCTTTCCTCGGGACAGGGGATTCTATGGCTACACCTTC.

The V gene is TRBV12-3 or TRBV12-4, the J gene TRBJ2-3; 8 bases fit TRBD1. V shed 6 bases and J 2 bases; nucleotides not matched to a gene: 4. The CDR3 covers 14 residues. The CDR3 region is CASSNRGITDTQYF. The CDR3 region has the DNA TGTGCCAGCAGCAACAGGGGGATCACAGATACGCAGTATTTT.

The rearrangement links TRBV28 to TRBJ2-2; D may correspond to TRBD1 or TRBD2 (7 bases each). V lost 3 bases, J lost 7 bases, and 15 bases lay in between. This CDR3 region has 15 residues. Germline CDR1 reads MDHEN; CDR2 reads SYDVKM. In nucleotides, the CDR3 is TGTGCCAGCAGTTTCAACCCCAGGGGGGGCGGGGAGCTGTTTTTT. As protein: CASSFNPRGGGELFF.

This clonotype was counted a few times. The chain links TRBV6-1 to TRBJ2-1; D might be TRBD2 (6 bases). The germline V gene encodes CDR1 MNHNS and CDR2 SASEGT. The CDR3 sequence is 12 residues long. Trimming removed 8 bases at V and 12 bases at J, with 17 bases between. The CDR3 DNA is TGTGCCAGCGTCTCCCCTGGCGGGGCGCAGTTCTTC. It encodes CASVSPGGAQFF.

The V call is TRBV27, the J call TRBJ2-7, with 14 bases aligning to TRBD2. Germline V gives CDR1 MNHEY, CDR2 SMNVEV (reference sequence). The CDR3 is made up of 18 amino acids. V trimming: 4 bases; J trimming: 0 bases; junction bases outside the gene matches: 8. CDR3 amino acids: CASSSRLAGGPFSYEQYF. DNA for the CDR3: TGTGCCAGCAGTTCCAGACTAGCGGGAGGGCCCTTCTCCTACGAGCAGTACTTC.

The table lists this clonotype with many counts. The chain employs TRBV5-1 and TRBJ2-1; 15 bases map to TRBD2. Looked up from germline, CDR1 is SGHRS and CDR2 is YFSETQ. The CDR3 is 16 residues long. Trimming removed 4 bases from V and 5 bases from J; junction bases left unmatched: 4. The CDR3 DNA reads TGCGCCAGCAGCCCCGGACTAGCGGGAGGGCACAATGAGCAGTTCTTC. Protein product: CASSPGLAGGHNEQFF.

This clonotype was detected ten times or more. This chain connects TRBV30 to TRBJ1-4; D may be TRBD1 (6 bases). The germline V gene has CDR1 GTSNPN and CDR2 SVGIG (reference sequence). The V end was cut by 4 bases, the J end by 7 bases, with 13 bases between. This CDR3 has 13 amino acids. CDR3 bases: TGTGCCTGGAACAGGGATGTGCGTGAAAAACTGTTTTTT. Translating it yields CAWNRDVREKLFF. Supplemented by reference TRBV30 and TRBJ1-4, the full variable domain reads SQTIHQWPATLVQPVGSPLSLECTVEGTSNPNLYWYRQAAGRGLQLLFYSVGIGQISSEVPQNLSASRPQDRQFILSSKKLLLSDSGFYLCAWNRDVREKLFFGSGTQLSVL.

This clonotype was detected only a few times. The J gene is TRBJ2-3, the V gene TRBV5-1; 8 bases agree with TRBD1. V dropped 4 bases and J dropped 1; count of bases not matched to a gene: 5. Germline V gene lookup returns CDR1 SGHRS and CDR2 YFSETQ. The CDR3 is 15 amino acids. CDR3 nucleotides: TGCGCCAGCAGCCCACTGACAGGGGGCACAGATACGCAGTATTTT. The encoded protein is CASSPLTGGTDTQYF.

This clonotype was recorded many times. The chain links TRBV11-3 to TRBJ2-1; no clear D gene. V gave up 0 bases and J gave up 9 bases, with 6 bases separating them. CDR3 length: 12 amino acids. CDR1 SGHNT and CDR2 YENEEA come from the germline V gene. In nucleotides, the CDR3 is TGTGCCAGCAGCTTAGATTGGGGTGAGCAGTTCTTC. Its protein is CASSLDWGEQFF.

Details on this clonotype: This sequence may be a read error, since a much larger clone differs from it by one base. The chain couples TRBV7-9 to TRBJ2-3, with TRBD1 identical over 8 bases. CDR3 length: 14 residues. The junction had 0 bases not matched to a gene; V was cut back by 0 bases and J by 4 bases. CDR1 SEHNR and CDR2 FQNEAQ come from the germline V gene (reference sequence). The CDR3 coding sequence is TGTGCCAGCAGCTTAGCCAGGGGGCCAGATACGCAGTATTTT. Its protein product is CASSLARGPDTQYF.

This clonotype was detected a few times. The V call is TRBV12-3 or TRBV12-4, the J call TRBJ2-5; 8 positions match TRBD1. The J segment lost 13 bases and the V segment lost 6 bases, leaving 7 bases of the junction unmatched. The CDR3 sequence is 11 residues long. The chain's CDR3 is CASSPDRVPYF. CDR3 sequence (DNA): TGTGCCAGCAGCCCGGACAGGGTACCGTACTTC.

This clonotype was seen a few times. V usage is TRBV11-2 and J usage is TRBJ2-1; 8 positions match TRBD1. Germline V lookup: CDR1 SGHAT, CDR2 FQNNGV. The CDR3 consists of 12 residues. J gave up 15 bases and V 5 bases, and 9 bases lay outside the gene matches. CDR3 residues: CASSPDRAPPFF. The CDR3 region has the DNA TGTGCCAGCAGCCCGGACAGGGCTCCCCCGTTCTTC.

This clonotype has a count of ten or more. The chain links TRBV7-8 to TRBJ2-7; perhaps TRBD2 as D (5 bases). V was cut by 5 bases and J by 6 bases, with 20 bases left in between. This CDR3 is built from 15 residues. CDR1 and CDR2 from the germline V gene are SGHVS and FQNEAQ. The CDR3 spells CASSGRTSRETEQYF. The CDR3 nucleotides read TGTGCCAGCAGCGGCCGGACTTCGAGGGAGACCGAGCAGTACTTC.

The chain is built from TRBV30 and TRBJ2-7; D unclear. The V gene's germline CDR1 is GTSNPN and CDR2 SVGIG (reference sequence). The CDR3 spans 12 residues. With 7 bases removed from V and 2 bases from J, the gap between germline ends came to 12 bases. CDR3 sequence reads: CALGPLTYEQYF. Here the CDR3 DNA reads TGTGCCTTGGGCCCGTTGACCTACGAGCAGTACTTC.

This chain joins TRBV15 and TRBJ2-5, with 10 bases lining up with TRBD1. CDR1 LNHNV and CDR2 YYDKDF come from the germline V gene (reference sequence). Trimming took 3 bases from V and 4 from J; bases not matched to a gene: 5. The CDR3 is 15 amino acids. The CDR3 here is CATSRGGQGVETQYF. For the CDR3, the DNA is TGTGCCACCAGCAGGGGCGGACAGGGGGTAGAGACCCAGTACTTC.

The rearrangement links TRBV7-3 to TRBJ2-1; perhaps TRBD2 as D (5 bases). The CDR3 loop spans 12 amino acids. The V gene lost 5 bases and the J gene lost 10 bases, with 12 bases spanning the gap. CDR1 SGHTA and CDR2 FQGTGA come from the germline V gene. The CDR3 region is CASSQSRREQFF. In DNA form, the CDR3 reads TGTGCCAGCAGCCAATCTAGGAGGGAGCAGTTCTTC.

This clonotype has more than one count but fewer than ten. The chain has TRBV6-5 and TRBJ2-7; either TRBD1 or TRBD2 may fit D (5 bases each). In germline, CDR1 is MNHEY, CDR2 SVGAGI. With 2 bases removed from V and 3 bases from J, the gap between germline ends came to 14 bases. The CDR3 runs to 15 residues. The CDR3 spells CASSYGRSTVYEQYF. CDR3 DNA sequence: TGTGCCAGCAGTTACGGGAGATCGACAGTCTACGAGCAGTACTTC.

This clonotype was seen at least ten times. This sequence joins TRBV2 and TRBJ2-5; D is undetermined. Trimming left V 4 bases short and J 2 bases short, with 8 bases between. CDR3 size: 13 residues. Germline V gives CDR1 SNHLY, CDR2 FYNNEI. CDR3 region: CASSVYPQETQYF. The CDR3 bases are TGTGCCAGCAGTGTATATCCACAAGAGACCCAGTACTTC.

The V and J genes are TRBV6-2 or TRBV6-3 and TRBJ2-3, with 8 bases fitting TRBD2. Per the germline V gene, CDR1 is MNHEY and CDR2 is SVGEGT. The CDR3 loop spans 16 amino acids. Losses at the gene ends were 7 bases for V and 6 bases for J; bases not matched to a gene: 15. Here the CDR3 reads CASTRGTSGSIDTQYF. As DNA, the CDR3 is TGTGCCAGCACCCGCGGGACCAGCGGGAGTATCGATACGCAGTATTTT.

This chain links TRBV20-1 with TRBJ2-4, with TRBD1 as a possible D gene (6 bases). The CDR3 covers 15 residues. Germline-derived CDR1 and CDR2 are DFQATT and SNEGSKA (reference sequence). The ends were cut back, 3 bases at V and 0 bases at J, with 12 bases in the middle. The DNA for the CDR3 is TGCAGTGCTAGGGACAGTTCCCTAGCCAAAAACATTCAGTACTTC. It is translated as CSARDSSLAKNIQYF.

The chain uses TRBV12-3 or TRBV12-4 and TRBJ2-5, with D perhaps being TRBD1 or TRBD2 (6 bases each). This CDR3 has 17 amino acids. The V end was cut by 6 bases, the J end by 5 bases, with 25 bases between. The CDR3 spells CASRRAGPMDRGETQYF. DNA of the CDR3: TGTGCCAGCAGACGTGCGGGGCCAATGGACAGAGGGGAGACCCAGTACTTC.

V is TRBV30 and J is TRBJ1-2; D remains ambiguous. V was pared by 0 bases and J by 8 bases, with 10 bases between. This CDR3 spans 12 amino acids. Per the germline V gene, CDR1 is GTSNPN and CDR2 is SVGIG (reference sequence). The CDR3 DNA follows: TGTGCCTGGAGTGTACCAGATCGGGGCTACACCTTC. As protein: CAWSVPDRGYTF.

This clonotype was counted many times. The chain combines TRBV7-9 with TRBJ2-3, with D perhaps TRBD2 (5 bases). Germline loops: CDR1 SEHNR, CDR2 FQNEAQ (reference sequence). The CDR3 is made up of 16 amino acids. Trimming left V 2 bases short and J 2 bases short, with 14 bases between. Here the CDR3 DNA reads TGTGCCAGCAGCTTAACGGGCGGAGGTTCCACAGATACGCAGTATTTT. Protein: CASSLTGGGSTDTQYF. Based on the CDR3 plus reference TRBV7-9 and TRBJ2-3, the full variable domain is DTGVSQNPRHKITKRGQNVTFRCDPISEHNRLYWYRQTLGQGPEFLTYFQNEAQLEKSRLLSDRFSAERPKGSFSTLEIQRTEQGDSAMYLCASSLTGGGSTDTQYFGPGTRLTVL.

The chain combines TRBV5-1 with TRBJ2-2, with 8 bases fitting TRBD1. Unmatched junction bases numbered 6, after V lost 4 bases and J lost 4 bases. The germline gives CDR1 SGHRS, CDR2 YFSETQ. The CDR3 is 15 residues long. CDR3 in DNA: TGCGCCAGCAGCCGGACAGGGACGGGCACCGGGGAGCTGTTTTTT. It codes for CASSRTGTGTGELFF.

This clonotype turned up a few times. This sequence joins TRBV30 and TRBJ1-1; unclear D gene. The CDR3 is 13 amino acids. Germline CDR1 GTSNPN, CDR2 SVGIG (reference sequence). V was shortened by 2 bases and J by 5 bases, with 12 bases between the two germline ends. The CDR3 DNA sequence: TGTGCCTGGAGTCATACAGATGGTACTGAAGCTTTCTTT. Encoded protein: CAWSHTDGTEAFF.

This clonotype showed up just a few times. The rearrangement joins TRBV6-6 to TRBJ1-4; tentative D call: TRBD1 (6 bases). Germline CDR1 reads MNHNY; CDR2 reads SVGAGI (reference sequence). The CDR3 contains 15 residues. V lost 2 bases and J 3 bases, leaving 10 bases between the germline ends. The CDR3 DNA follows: TGTGCCAGCAGTTACCCTCAGGGGTCTAATGAAAAACTGTTTTTT. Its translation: CASSYPQGSNEKLFF.

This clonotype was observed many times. The CDR3 is CASQNMNTEAFF. For the CDR3, the DNA is TGTGCCAGCCAGAATATGAACACTGAAGCTTTCTTT. This rearrangement joins TRBV3-1 to TRBJ1-1, with no clear D. The V end lost 8 bases, the J end lost 0 bases, and 7 bases lay between the germline ends. Germline lookup yields CDR1 LGHDT and CDR2 YNNKEL (reference sequence). The CDR3 covers 12 residues.

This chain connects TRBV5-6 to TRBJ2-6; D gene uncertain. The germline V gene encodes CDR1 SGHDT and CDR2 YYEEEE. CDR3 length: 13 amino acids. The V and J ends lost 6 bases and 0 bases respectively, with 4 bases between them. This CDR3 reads CASINSGANVLTF. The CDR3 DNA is TGTGCCAGCATTAACTCTGGGGCCAACGTCCTGACTTTC. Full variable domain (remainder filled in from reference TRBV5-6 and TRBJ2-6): DAGVTQSPTHLIKTRGQQVTLRCSPKSGHDTVSWYQQALGQGPQFIFQYYEEEERQRGNFPDRFSGHQFPNYSSELNVNALLLGDSALYLCASINSGANVLTFGAGSRLTVL.

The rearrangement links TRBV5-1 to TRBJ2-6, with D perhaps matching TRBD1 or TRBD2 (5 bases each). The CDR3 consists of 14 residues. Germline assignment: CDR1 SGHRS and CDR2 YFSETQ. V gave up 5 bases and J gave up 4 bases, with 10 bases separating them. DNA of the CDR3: TGCGCCAGCAGAGGGACCTCCGGGGCCAACGTCCTGACTTTC. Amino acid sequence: CASRGTSGANVLTF.

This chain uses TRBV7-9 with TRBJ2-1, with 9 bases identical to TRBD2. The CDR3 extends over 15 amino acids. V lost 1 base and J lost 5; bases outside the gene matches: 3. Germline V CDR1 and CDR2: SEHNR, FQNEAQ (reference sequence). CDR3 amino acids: CASSLVASGNNEQFF. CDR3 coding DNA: TGTGCCAGCAGCTTAGTGGCTAGCGGGAACAATGAGCAGTTCTTC.

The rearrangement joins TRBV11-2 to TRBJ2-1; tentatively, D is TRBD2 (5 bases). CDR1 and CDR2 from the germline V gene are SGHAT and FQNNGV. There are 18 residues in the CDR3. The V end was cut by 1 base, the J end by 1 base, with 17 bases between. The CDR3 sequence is CASSLGQRLGGSYNEQFF. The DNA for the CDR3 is TGTGCCAGCAGCTTAGGGCAGAGGCTGGGCGGGTCCTACAATGAGCAGTTCTTC.

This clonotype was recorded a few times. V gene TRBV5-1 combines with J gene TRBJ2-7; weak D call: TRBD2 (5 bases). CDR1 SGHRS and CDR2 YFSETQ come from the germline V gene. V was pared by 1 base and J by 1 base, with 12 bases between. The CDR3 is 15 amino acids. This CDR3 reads CASSLKISGSYEQYF. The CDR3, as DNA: TGCGCCAGCAGCTTGAAAATATCGGGGTCCTACGAGCAGTACTTC.